Listed here are 8 T cell receptor beta chains from one sample, sequenced in a study of blood T cell repertoires in COVID-19. Using immunoSEQ multiplex PCR, the repertoire was profiled, and TCRdb retains in-frame clones only, with some absent. In the table there are approximately 160,000 clones, about 86% of which are singletons. Sequenced sample: PBMCs or T cells enriched from blood (not recorded which). The receptors were sampled from a man between 50 and 59 years old who had recovered from COVID-19.

The sample holds one count of this clone. CDR3 region: CASSGPSGGGRSYGYTF. For the CDR3, the DNA is TGCGCCAGCAGCGGTCCGAGTGGCGGGGGACGAAGCTATGGCTACACCTTC. The chain carries TRBV10-2 and TRBJ1-2; the D gene is possibly TRBD1 (5 bases). Germline CDR1 reads WSHSY; CDR2 reads SAAADI. V was cut by 6 bases and J by 4 bases, with 24 bases left in between. This CDR3 contains 17 residues.

The genes are TRBV18 and TRBJ2-1, with 10 bases lining up with TRBD2. Per germline, CDR1 KGHSH and CDR2 LQKENI. The V gene end was trimmed by 3 bases and the J gene end by 7 bases; junction bases not matched to a gene: 9. The CDR3 consists of 16 residues. CDR3 in amino acids: CASSPQRSGGGNEQFF. The CDR3 DNA reads as TGTGCCAGCTCACCCCAGAGGAGCGGGGGGGGGAATGAGCAGTTCTTC.

This clone was detected only a few times. The chain links TRBV2 to TRBJ1-5, with 9 bases that match TRBD1. The junction had 6 bases not matched to a gene; V was cut back by 6 bases and J by 3 bases. This CDR3 has 15 residues. Germline V lookup: CDR1 SNHLY, CDR2 FYNNEI. The CDR3 bases are TGTGCCAGCAGCGGACAGGGGATGATCAATCAGCCCCAGCATTTT. It yields the protein CASSGQGMINQPQHF.

Relative to its sample, this clone is medium-sized. CDR3 nucleotide sequence: TGTGCCAGCAGCTTAGTCCCGGAGTCAACCCTCCACTTT. Its protein is CASSLVPESTLHF. The chain employs TRBV7-9 and TRBJ1-6; D uncertain. The V end lost 1 base, the J end lost 14 bases, and 12 bases lay between the germline ends. The CDR3 is 13 amino acids. Germline V gene data show CDR1 as SEHNR and CDR2 as FQNEAQ (reference sequence).

The chain employs TRBV6-4 and TRBJ1-5, with D perhaps TRBD1 (5 bases). V dropped 4 bases and J dropped 6 bases, with 10 bases sitting between them. The CDR3 sequence is 13 residues long. The germline V gene encodes CDR1 MRHNA and CDR2 SNTAGT. DNA for the CDR3: TGTGCCAGCAGTGTTAGGGGAGGTCAGCCCCAGCATTTT. This codes for CASSVRGGQPQHF.

This rearrangement joins TRBV4-2 to TRBJ1-2; TRBD1 matches 7 bases. V gave up 6 bases and J gave up 0 bases; unmatched junction bases: 7. From germline, CDR1 is LGHNA and CDR2 YNFKEQ. This CDR3 region has 15 residues. CDR3 nucleotide sequence: TGTGCCAGCAGACCCGGGACAGCTTCTAACTATGGCTACACCTTC. Translation gives CASRPGTASNYGYTF.

The CDR3: CATLGGGYTF. In DNA form, the CDR3 reads TGTGCCACCCTCGGAGGTGGCTACACCTTC. The genes are TRBV24-1 and TRBJ1-2, with D unclear. Germline lookup yields CDR1 KGHDR and CDR2 SFDVKD. The CDR3 contains 10 residues. The V gene lost 9 bases and the J gene lost 7 bases, with 8 bases spanning the gap.

The chain couples TRBV19 to TRBJ1-1, with 9 bases lining up with TRBD1. Germline V CDR1 and CDR2: LNHDA, SQIVND (reference sequence). V gave up 9 bases and J gave up 1 base; unmatched junction bases: 15. The CDR3 loop spans 17 amino acids. The CDR3 DNA reads as TGTGCCAGCAGTTCCGACAGGGGGTTCTCGGGGAACACTGAAGCTTTCTTT. This codes for CASSSDRGFSGNTEAFF.